The clone carrying this T cell receptor (beta chain) was counted only a few times. The antigen remains undetermined. This record comes from a study of CD8 T cells in ankylosing spondylitis. Regarding the study as a whole: In ankylosing spondylitis patients, matched synovial fluid reportedly showed significant enrichment of disease-linked clones. Disease-linked clones displayed a CD8+ phenotype and appeared relatively rarely in peripheral blood. In ankylosing spondylitis blood, a motif of fewer than 10 highly homologous TCR beta variants appeared characteristic.

MiXCR was run by TCRdb on the 5' RACE reads, yielding one entry per CDR3 protein. The sample yields approximately 550,000 distinct CDR3 sequences, 12% seen once. Germline lookup yields CDR1 SGDLS and CDR2 YYNGEE. The CDR3 consists of 16 residues. V was clipped by 4 bases and J by 4 bases, with 18 bases between them. This chain joins TRBV9 and TRBJ2-1; TRBD1 or TRBD2 may be the D gene (6 bases each). This clonotype originated in a male donor with ankylosing spondylitis. Sequencing input: blood, either unsorted or a sorted T cell fraction (not recorded which). CDR3 amino acids: CASSPPGAFLYNEQFF. The CDR3 bases are TGTGCCAGCAGCCCCCCGGGGGCCTTTCTATACAATGAGCAGTTCTTC.